A single sample gave rise to the 10 T cell receptor beta chains below, sequenced in a study of CXCR3-negative and CXCR3-positive naive CD8 T cells. The TRB cDNA libraries were prepared by 5' RACE with UMI labels. No DNA is given; TCRdb re-called the 5' RACE reads and lists each CDR3 protein once. In total, the table holds roughly 89,000 distinct CDR3 sequences. Material for sequencing was naive CXCR3- CD8+ T cells from blood. Subset in this sample: CD45RO-CCR7+CD27+CD95- naive CD8+ T cells lacking CXCR3 (TNR3-). The source is a human donor in good health. Some clones in this sample may be carry-over from other donors' samples.

The chain is built from TRBV6-1 and TRBJ2-5; TCRdb proposes TRBD2, but this gene call is untestable without DNA. Germline lookup yields CDR1 MNHNS and CDR2 SASEGT. The CDR3 length is 16 residues. CDR3 loop: CASSEEGVGNQETQYF.

The genes are TRBV3-1 and TRBJ2-1; without DNA, the TCRdb call of TRBD1 cannot be checked. This CDR3 has 17 amino acids. Germline CDR1 LGHDT, CDR2 YNNKEL (reference sequence). CDR3 residues: CASSQLGGTGDWNEQFF.

This chain joins TRBV7-3 and TRBJ1-1. The V gene's germline CDR1 is SGHTA and CDR2 FQGTGA. The CDR3 extends over 13 amino acids. The CDR3 sequence is CASSLNLGTEAFF.

The chain combines TRBV28 with TRBJ2-2; there is no DNA to check the TCRdb D call of TRBD1. CDR3 size: 12 residues. Per germline, CDR1 MDHEN and CDR2 SYDVKM. The CDR3 loop reads CASLWGTGELFF. The full variable domain, rest sourced from reference TRBV28 and TRBJ2-2, is DVKVTQSSRYLVKRTGEKVFLECVQDMDHENMFWYRQDPGLGLRLIYFSYDVKMKEKGDIPEGYSVSREKKERFSLILESASTNQTSMYLCASLWGTGELFFGEGSRLTVL.

The CDR3 reads CASSLDYEQYF. The rearrangement joins TRBV7-6 to TRBJ2-7. Germline CDR1 reads SGHVS; CDR2 reads FNYEAQ. There are 11 residues in the CDR3.

The chain joins TRBV4-1 to TRBJ2-7; with no DNA, the TCRdb D assignment of TRBD2 cannot be verified. The CDR3 spans 15 residues. CDR1 and CDR2 from the germline V gene are MGHRA and YSYEKL. CDR3 residues: CASSPLTSGSLEQYF.

The V and J genes are TRBV11-1 and TRBJ2-7. Germline lookup yields CDR1 SGHAT and CDR2 FQDESV (reference sequence). The CDR3 has 13 residues. The CDR3 spells CASSPGDPYGQYF. The full variable domain, rest sourced from reference TRBV11-1 and TRBJ2-7, is EAEVAQSPRYKITEKSQAVAFWCDPISGHATLYWYRQILGQGPELLVQFQDESVVDDSQLPKDRFSAERLKGVDSTLKIQPAELGDSAMYLCASSPGDPYGQYFGPGTRLTVT.

This chain connects TRBV9 to TRBJ2-3; TCRdb selects TRBD1, and the lack of DNA leaves this call unchecked. This CDR3 has 16 amino acids. Germline-derived CDR1 and CDR2 are SGDLS and YYNGEE. CDR3 region: CASSVSPSTSTDTQYF.

The rearrangement links TRBV29-1 to TRBJ2-5; TCRdb proposes TRBD2, but this gene call is untestable without DNA. Germline V gene data show CDR1 as SQVTM and CDR2 as ANQGSEA. This CDR3 comprises 14 residues. The CDR3 here is CSVEEAGGSETQYF.

The rearrangement joins TRBV4-1 to TRBJ2-1; TCRdb picks TRBD2, but there is no DNA to check that call. This CDR3 has 15 amino acids. Germline-derived CDR1 and CDR2 are MGHRA and YSYEKL. Here the CDR3 reads CASSQASGGLDEQFF.